This TCR beta chain is drawn from a study of shared clonotypes between healthy human individuals. Concerning this clone: Its antigen is unknown.

Repertoires were generated with immunoSEQ multiplex PCR, while TCRdb's copy carries only in-frame clones and drops some. The sample lists 650,000 to 800,000 clones, around 92% occurring once. Positively selected for CCR7, the CD45RO-negative cells used as naive CD8 cells excluded terminally differentiated effector memory CD45RA+ cells. Germline V gives CDR1 SGDLS, CDR2 YYNGEE. Trimming removed 3 bases from V and 8 bases from J, with 8 bases in between. The CDR3 contains 12 residues. Study results and limitations: Lower generation probabilities were found for non-shared clonotypes than for those shared by all four donors. At large depth, rarefaction still showed sorted-subset sequencing to be incomplete.

The sample was naive CD8+ T cells sorted from blood. The V and J genes are TRBV9 and TRBJ2-2; tentatively, D is TRBD2 (5 bases). This receptor was taken from a man aged 30-40 years in good health. The CDR3 coding sequence is TGTGCCAGCAGCGAGGACTCTGGGGAGCTGTTTTTT. Translation: CASSEDSGELFF.